This TCR beta chain was found in a study of blood T cell repertoires in COVID-19. Authors' analysis steps: By means of reference gene primer amplification, nucleated cell counts were estimated. Clones were read by immunoSEQ multiplex PCR, and TCRdb kept only the in-frame ones, dropping some. Clone size and V and J calls were adopted from that table, with D and trimming inferred from the DNA. The data hold tens of thousands of clones, with about 80% observed a single time. V shed 0 bases and J shed 4 bases, with 19 bases lying between them. The CDR3 runs 17 residues. Germline V gene sequence: CDR1 SGHNT, CDR2 YYREEE (reference sequence).

This TCR derives from a woman in her seventies with acute or convalescent COVID-19. Sequencing was carried out using peripheral blood. V and J are TRBV5-4 and TRBJ2-5; the D gene is possibly TRBD2 (7 bases). CDR3 nucleotides: TGTGCCAGCAGCTTGGCCGAAATTGGGGGGGCGGGAGAGACCCAGTACTTC. Residues: CASSLAEIGGAGETQYF.